This T cell receptor beta chain was obtained from a study of PD-L1 blockade in urothelial cancer. Study-wide background: Median T cell yield from blood was 110,000 to 150,000.

Assay: immunoSEQ multiplex PCR; the TCRdb copy retains only in-frame clones and omits some. This table holds 30,000 to 40,000 clones, approximately 84% found once. The time point: pretreatment peripheral blood. This specimen was PBMCs, taken around atezolizumab (anti-PD-L1) treatment. This TCR came from a man aged 55 to 70 with urothelial cancer.

CDR3 bases: TGTGCCAGCAGCTTAGAGGGGACAGGGGGCAATGAGCAGTTCTTC. Protein product: CASSLEGTGGNEQFF. This sequence joins TRBV11-2 and TRBJ2-1; TRBD1 matches at 11 bases. Trimming removed 0 bases from V and 6 bases from J; junction bases left unmatched: 1. This CDR3 comprises 15 residues. Germline CDR1 is SGHAT and CDR2 is FQNNGV.